Listed below are T cell receptor beta chains from one sample, sequenced in a study of cytomegalovirus exposure and HLA in healthy donors. Profiled with immunoSEQ multiplex PCR; TCRdb holds only in-frame clones, not every one. The data contain 250,000 to 300,000 clones, about 86% of them singletons. Sequenced sample: PBMCs. These receptors came from a young woman in good health and CMV-seronegative. Each CDR3 is given with its conserved first and last residue. D genes are given only for firm matches. Size values are once, few and many counts, or a class for expanded clones, and some rows have none.

d_call	v_call	clone_size	j_call	cdr3_nt	cdr3_aa
-	TRBV30	-	TRBJ1-1	TGTGCCTGGAGTGTACGGGCTGAAGCTTTCTTT	CAWSVRAEAFF
-	TRBV6-1	-	TRBJ1-2	TGTGCCAGCAGAAGACAGATCCACCCTCATGGCTACACCTTC	CASRRQIHPHGYTF
TRBD1	TRBV9	-	TRBJ1-1	TGTGCCAGCAGCGTAGTTGGACAGGGTCTAGCTTTCTTT	CASSVVGQGLAFF
TRBD2	TRBV4-1	-	TRBJ2-1	TGCGCCAGCAGCCAGGGACTAGCGGGAGAATTCTTC	CASSQGLAGEFF
-	TRBV11-2	-	TRBJ1-1	TGTGCCAGCAGCCCCTGGAGGGCGATGAACACTGAAGCTTTCTTT	CASSPWRAMNTEAFF
TRBD1	TRBV7-9	-	TRBJ1-1	TGTGCCAGCAGCCCTGGCAGGGGGATCGAAGCTTTCTTT	CASSPGRGIEAFF
-	TRBV18	-	TRBJ2-7	TGTGCCAGCTCTGGCCCTCTCGAGCAGTACTTC	CASSGPLEQYF
-	TRBV5-4	-	TRBJ2-5	TGTGCCAGCAGCTTGGTTGGGGGGTATCAAGAGACCCAGTACTTC	CASSLVGGYQETQYF
TRBD1	TRBV5-6	once	TRBJ2-7	TGTGCCAGCAGCCCGGCCGGACAGGTCGCCTACGAGCAGTACTTC	CASSPAGQVAYEQYF
-	TRBV27	-	TRBJ1-1	TGTGCCAGCAGTTTACTAGGAGGTGAAGCTTTCTTT	CASSLLGGEAFF
-	TRBV7-2	-	TRBJ1-1	TGTGCCAGCAGCCAATACCAGGGTGAAGCTTTCTTT	CASSQYQGEAFF
TRBD1	TRBV28	-	TRBJ1-2	TGTGCCAGCAGTACACAGGGGGCAAGGGGCTACACCTTC	CASSTQGARGYTF
TRBD1	TRBV7-9	-	TRBJ1-2	TGTGCCAGCAGCTTTGGAGCGCAGGGGGCGCTTAACTATGGCTACACCTTC	CASSFGAQGALNYGYTF
-	TRBV6-1	few	TRBJ1-2	TGTGCCAGCAGTGGTAGGGAGGGCTATGGCTACACCTTC	CASSGREGYGYTF
-	TRBV29-1	-	TRBJ2-1	TGCAGCGTTGAAGATCAACCGGGAAATGAGCAGTTCTTC	CSVEDQPGNEQFF
TRBD2	TRBV10-3	few	TRBJ2-7	TGTGCCACCAGACTAGCGGGAGTAGGAGAGCAGTACTTC	CATRLAGVGEQYF
-	TRBV5-1	-	TRBJ2-7	TGCGCCAGCAGCTTGGAAGGAGGGCAAGCGGTCGGGGGGCAGTACTTC	CASSLEGGQAVGGQYF
-	TRBV7-9	once	TRBJ1-3	TGTGCCAGCAGCTCCTATGACACAAACTCTGGAAACACCATATATTTT	CASSSYDTNSGNTIYF
-	TRBV5-5	-	TRBJ1-6	TGTGCCAGCAGCTTGGAACCAGGGATCAGATCACCCCTCCACTTT	CASSLEPGIRSPLHF
-	TRBV4-3	-	TRBJ2-6	TGCGCCAGCAGCCAAGAAGACTCCCTCTCTGGGGCCAACGTCCTGACTTTC	CASSQEDSLSGANVLTF
-	TRBV5-1	-	TRBJ2-2	TGCGCCAGCAGCCCCGCTCCGGGCCTAGCTGGAGTCCCGAACACCGGGGAGCTGTTTTTT	CASSPAPGLAGVPNTGELFF
-	TRBV5-1	-	TRBJ2-3	TGCGCCAGCAGCCCCAACACAGATACGCAGTATTTT	CASSPNTDTQYF
TRBD1	TRBV5-1	few	TRBJ2-7	TGCGCCAGCAGCTTAGGGACAGGGGGCGCAGAGCAGTACTTC	CASSLGTGGAEQYF
-	TRBV5-1	-	TRBJ1-3	TGCGCCAGCAGCTTGGAGTACCAGGTCTTCTCTGGAAACACCATATATTTT	CASSLEYQVFSGNTIYF
-	TRBV7-3	-	TRBJ1-5	TGTGCCAGCAGCTTATGGCCAGGGTTCGATCAGCCCCAGCATTTT	CASSLWPGFDQPQHF
-	TRBV29-1	few	TRBJ1-2	TGCAGCGTTGAACTGGGTAGGCGGTACACCTTC	CSVELGRRYTF
-	TRBV7-6	-	TRBJ2-3	TGTGCCAGCAGCCTCACAGCAGATACGCAGTATTTT	CASSLTADTQYF
-	TRBV6-1	-	TRBJ2-7	TGTGCCAGCAGGGACAGCTCCTACGAGCAGTACTTC	CASRDSSYEQYF